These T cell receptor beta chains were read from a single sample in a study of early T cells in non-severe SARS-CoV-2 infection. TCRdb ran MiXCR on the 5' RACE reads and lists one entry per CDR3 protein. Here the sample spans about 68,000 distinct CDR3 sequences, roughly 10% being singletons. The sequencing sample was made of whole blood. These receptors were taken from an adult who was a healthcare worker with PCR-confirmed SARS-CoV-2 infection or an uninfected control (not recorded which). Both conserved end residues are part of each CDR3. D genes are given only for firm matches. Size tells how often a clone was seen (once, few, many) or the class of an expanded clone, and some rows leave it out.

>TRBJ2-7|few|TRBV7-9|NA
CASSASEYAYEQYF
TGTGCCAGCAGCGCTAGTGAGTACGCCTACGAGCAGTACTTC
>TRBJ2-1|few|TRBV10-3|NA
CAINEDSYNEQFF
TGTGCCATCAATGAGGACTCCTACAATGAGCAGTTCTTC
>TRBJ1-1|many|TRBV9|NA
CASSVEGEWGNTEAFF
TGTGCCAGCAGCGTAGAGGGGGAATGGGGGAACACTGAAGCTTTCTTT
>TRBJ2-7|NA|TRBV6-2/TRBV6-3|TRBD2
CASSDGGRVSYEQYF
TGTGCCAGCAGTGACGGCGGGAGGGTCTCCTACGAGCAGTACTTC
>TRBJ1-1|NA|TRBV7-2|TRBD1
CASSQRTGEAFF
TGTGCCAGCAGCCAGAGGACAGGGGAAGCTTTCTTT
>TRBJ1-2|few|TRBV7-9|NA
CASSSGVYYGYTF
TGTGCCAGCAGCTCCGGGGTTTACTATGGCTACACCTTC
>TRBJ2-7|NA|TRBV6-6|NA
CASSSGHPYEQYF
TGTGCCAGCAGTTCGGGGCACCCCTACGAGCAGTACTTC
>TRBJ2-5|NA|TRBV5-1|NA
CASSLGGIGETQYF
TGCGCCAGCAGCTTGGGCGGGATCGGGGAGACCCAGTACTTC
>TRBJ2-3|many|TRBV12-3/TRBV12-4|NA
CASTPRVRGTDTQYF
TGTGCCAGCACCCCAAGGGTTCGGGGCACAGATACGCAGTATTTT
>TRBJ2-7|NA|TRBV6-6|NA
CASSLETGIYEQYF
TGTGCCAGCAGCCTCGAAACAGGGATCTACGAGCAGTACTTC
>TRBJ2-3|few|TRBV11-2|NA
CASSLESGPSATQYF
TGTGCCAGCAGCTTAGAATCGGGACCGTCAGCTACGCAGTATTTT
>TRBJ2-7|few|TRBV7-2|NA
CASSFRAGLGYEQYF
TGTGCCAGCAGCTTCAGAGCAGGATTAGGCTACGAGCAGTACTTC
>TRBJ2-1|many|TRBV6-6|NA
CASSYSASHNEQFF
TGTGCCAGCAGTTACTCCGCCAGCCACAATGAGCAGTTCTTC
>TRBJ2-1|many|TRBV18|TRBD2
CASSPPPAGGYYGEQFF
TGTGCCAGCTCACCACCGCCAGCGGGAGGGTACTACGGTGAGCAGTTCTTC